One and the same sample provided the 21 T cell receptor beta chains below, sequenced in a study of CD8 T cells in ankylosing spondylitis. TCRdb recomputed calls from the 5' RACE reads with MiXCR, one row per CDR3 protein. Here the sample spans about 360,000 distinct CDR3 sequences, 20% to 25% being singletons. The specimen sequenced was blood, either unsorted or a sorted T cell fraction (not recorded which). The source of these receptors is a male donor with ankylosing spondylitis or in good health (not recorded which).

This clonotype appeared many times. At one boundary the junction diverges from the germline segment, which might be a read error. The rearrangement joins TRBV12-3 or TRBV12-4 to TRBJ2-3; TRBD2 aligns across 10 bases. This CDR3 has 15 amino acids. CDR3 coding DNA: TGTGCCAGCAGTCTAGCGGGGGCTAGCACAGATACGCAGTATTTT. As protein: CASSLAGASTDTQYF.

V gene TRBV20-1 combines with J gene TRBJ1-2; no definite D call. The CDR3 has 15 amino acids. Between the trimmed V and J ends, which lost 3 bases and 2 bases, there was a span of 16 bases. Germline lookup yields CDR1 DFQATT and CDR2 SNEGSKA (reference sequence). This CDR3 is CSARVDTGVNYGYTF. DNA for the CDR3: TGCAGTGCTAGGGTTGATACCGGGGTCAACTATGGCTACACCTTC.

CDR3 DNA sequence: TGTGCCAGCAGCAATGTAGTTCTGGAGACCCAGTACTTC. Translated, it gives CASSNVVLETQYF. V is TRBV7-9 and J is TRBJ2-5, with D unresolved. Per germline, CDR1 SEHNR and CDR2 FQNEAQ (reference sequence). This CDR3 is 13 amino acids long. The germline V and J ends were trimmed by 5 bases and 5 bases, with 12 bases remaining between them.

This clonotype showed up just a few times. Written as DNA, the CDR3 is TGTGCCAGCAGGGCGACAGGGAACAATCAGCCCCAGCATTTT. Residues: CASRATGNNQPQHF. The rearrangement links TRBV27 to TRBJ1-5, with TRBD1 matching over 7 bases. The germline V gene encodes CDR1 MNHEY and CDR2 SMNVEV (reference sequence). The CDR3 has 14 amino acids. The trim removed 6 bases at V and 3 bases at J, leaving 5 bases unmatched.

This clonotype has more than one count but fewer than ten. This chain links TRBV3-1 with TRBJ2-1, with D possibly TRBD2 on 5 matching bases. Germline V gene sequence: CDR1 LGHDT, CDR2 YNNKEL (reference sequence). V was clipped by 0 bases and J by 5 bases, with 23 bases between them. The CDR3 extends over 19 amino acids. CDR3 sequence reads: CASSQEVARVGLSDNEQFF. The CDR3 DNA sequence: TGTGCCAGCAGCCAAGAGGTCGCGAGGGTGGGCCTGTCGGACAATGAGCAGTTCTTC.

This clonotype was seen a few times. The chain recombines TRBV29-1 with TRBJ2-5; no reliable D call. The CDR3 contains 15 residues. The V end lost 2 bases, the J end lost 5 bases, and 18 bases lay between the germline ends. In germline, CDR1 is SQVTM, CDR2 ANQGSEA. CDR3 in amino acids: CSVEQDGPGRETQYF. The CDR3 nucleotides are TGCAGCGTTGAACAAGACGGGCCGGGTCGTGAGACCCAGTACTTC.

The chain has TRBV5-5 and TRBJ2-2, with TRBD2 as a possible D gene (7 bases). CDR3 size: 16 residues. V shed 5 bases and J shed 4 bases, with 18 bases lying between them. Germline V gene lookup returns CDR1 SGHKS and CDR2 YYEKEE (reference sequence). CDR3 nucleotides: TGTGCCAGCAGGCCGGAGGGCGGGGGCGTCACCGGGGAGCTGTTTTTT. Its protein is CASRPEGGGVTGELFF.

The genes are TRBV12-3 or TRBV12-4 and TRBJ2-2; 10 bases agree with TRBD1. The CDR3 totals 16 residues. Unmatched junction bases numbered 2, after V lost 4 bases and J lost 0 bases. In DNA, the CDR3 is TGTGCCAGCAGTTCCGGGACAGGGGCGAACACCGGGGAGCTGTTTTTT. Translated: CASSSGTGANTGELFF.

The chain joins TRBV15 to TRBJ2-7; D might be TRBD2 (6 bases). Per germline, CDR1 LNHNV and CDR2 YYDKDF (reference sequence). This CDR3 has 16 amino acids. The V end was cut by 0 bases, the J end by 5 bases, with 17 bases between. CDR3 sequence: CATSRDTFGGVDEQYF. The CDR3, as DNA: TGTGCCACCAGCAGAGATACGTTTGGCGGGGTCGACGAGCAGTACTTC.

This clonotype came up once. This CDR3 reads CASSMFGQGENEQFF. In DNA form, the CDR3 reads TGTGCCAGCAGTATGTTCGGACAGGGGGAAAATGAGCAGTTCTTC. The rearrangement uses TRBV27 and TRBJ2-1; 10 bases are a match to TRBD1. CDR1 is MNHEY, CDR2 SMNVEV, per germline (reference sequence). V was pared by 5 bases and J by 7 bases, with 8 bases of the junction left unmatched. The CDR3 extends over 15 amino acids.

The chain employs TRBV4-1 and TRBJ2-5; 8 nucleotides agree with TRBD2. From germline, CDR1 is MGHRA and CDR2 YSYEKL. V was pared by 0 bases and J by 0 bases, with 12 bases of the junction left unmatched. The CDR3 contains 19 residues. The DNA for the CDR3 is TGCGCCAGCAGCCAAGATTTGAGCGGGAGCGGCGGGTACCAAGAGACCCAGTACTTC. This sequence encodes CASSQDLSGSGGYQETQYF.

The chain combines TRBV11-2 with TRBJ2-5; D unresolved. The CDR3 length is 14 residues. Trimming shortened V by 0 bases and J by 2 bases, and 7 bases separated the two germline ends. Germline CDR1 SGHAT, CDR2 FQNNGV. The CDR3 loop reads CASSLEAAQETQYF. CDR3 DNA: TGTGCCAGCAGCTTAGAGGCCGCGCAAGAGACCCAGTACTTC.

This clonotype came up a few times. V is TRBV12-3 or TRBV12-4 and J is TRBJ2-2, with D tentatively TRBD1 (6 bases). V gave up 3 bases and J gave up 6 bases, with 17 bases separating them. The CDR3 is 16 residues long. This CDR3 is CASSFFQGWLSGELFF. The CDR3 coding sequence is TGTGCCAGCAGTTTTTTCCAGGGGTGGCTTTCCGGGGAGCTGTTTTTT.

This chain uses TRBV6-5 with TRBJ2-3, with unresolved D. V was shortened by 2 bases and J by 0 bases, with 6 bases between the two germline ends. This CDR3 has 14 residues. The V gene's germline CDR1 is MNHEY and CDR2 SVGAGI. CDR3 sequence (DNA): TGTGCCAGCAGTTACGGGCCAAGCACAGATACGCAGTATTTT. Protein sequence: CASSYGPSTDTQYF.

The V gene is TRBV9, the J gene TRBJ2-7; D might be TRBD1 or TRBD2, each matching 5 bases. CDR1 and CDR2 (germline): SGDLS, YYNGEE. The V end lost 2 bases, the J end lost 4 bases, and 10 bases lay between the germline ends. CDR3 length equals 13 residues. The CDR3 protein is CASSVGPIYEQYF. The CDR3, as DNA: TGTGCCAGCAGCGTGGGACCGATTTACGAGCAGTACTTC.

Only a few counts were recorded for this clonotype. The chain recombines TRBV6-1 with TRBJ2-3; 8 positions agree with TRBD1. The CDR3 covers 16 residues. The V segment lost 5 bases and the J segment 0 bases; nucleotides outside the gene matches: 7. Germline CDR1 is MNHNS and CDR2 is SASEGT. In DNA, the CDR3 is TGTGCCAGCAGTCCCCGGGACAGGCCTAGCACAGATACGCAGTATTTT. This sequence encodes CASSPRDRPSTDTQYF.

The rearrangement links TRBV11-2 to TRBJ2-1; 10 positions match TRBD1. The junction had 5 bases not matched to a gene; V was cut back by 5 bases and J by 7 bases. CDR1 SGHAT and CDR2 FQNNGV come from the germline V gene. This CDR3 has 14 residues. CDR3 amino acids: CASSDRDRGNEQFF. DNA for the CDR3: TGTGCCAGCAGCGACCGGGACAGGGGAAATGAGCAGTTCTTC.

In this sample, this clonotype turned up a few times. The chain employs TRBV10-1 and TRBJ2-5; unclear D gene. Trimming left V 0 bases short and J 1 base short, with 6 bases between. Per the germline V gene, CDR1 is WNHNN and CDR2 is SYGVQD (reference sequence). The CDR3 length is 14 residues. The CDR3 bases are TGCGCCAGCAGTGAGTCTTGGCTCCAAGAGACCCAGTACTTC. Protein product: CASSESWLQETQYF.

This clonotype was seen a few times. J is TRBJ2-7 and V is TRBV4-1, with D unresolved. The CDR3 is 15 residues long. Germline V gene lookup returns CDR1 MGHRA and CDR2 YSYEKL. Trimming cost V 3 bases and J 2 bases, with 14 bases left between them. For the CDR3, the DNA is TGCGCCAGCAGCCAGACATTACACGGAACCTACGAGCAGTACTTC. It translates to CASSQTLHGTYEQYF.

The chain employs TRBV4-2 and TRBJ2-4; no reliable D call. CDR1 is LGHNA and CDR2 is YNFKEQ in the germline V gene. V was pared by 6 bases and J by 7 bases, with 16 bases between. The CDR3 is 14 amino acids. The CDR3 loop is CASSPGVGGNIQYF. DNA of the CDR3: TGTGCCAGCAGTCCTGGGGTAGGTGGGAACATTCAGTACTTC.

This clonotype has more than one count but fewer than ten. The chain carries TRBV20-1 and TRBJ2-1, with 7 bases that match TRBD1. The junction had 3 bases not matched to a gene; V was cut back by 0 bases and J by 4 bases. Germline V gene sequence: CDR1 DFQATT, CDR2 SNEGSKA (reference sequence). There are 14 residues in the CDR3. CDR3 region: CSAREQGLYNEQFF. In DNA form, the CDR3 reads TGCAGTGCTAGAGAACAGGGGCTTTACAATGAGCAGTTCTTC.